This paragraph covers one TCR beta chain sequence. Its antigen is unidentified. This entry comes from a study of CD4+ T cells in melanoma. Findings and caveats of the study: A reported correlation linked neoantigen-specific CD4+ T cells to CD8+, macrophage and B cell function. Reportedly, melanoma neoantigen-specific CD4+ T cells showed varied differentiation states.

The V and J ends lost 1 base and 2 bases respectively, with 21 bases between them. The CDR3 is made up of 19 amino acids. CDR1 is LNHDA, CDR2 SQIVND, per germline (reference sequence). Assay used: immunoSEQ multiplex PCR; TCRdb lists only in-frame clones, some missing. The profile shows about 4,900 clones, about 70% of them singletons. The TCR originated in a human donor with melanoma. This sequence joins TRBV19 and TRBJ1-5; possibly TRBD1 for D (5 bases). The sample comprised cells from a culture (not recorded whether cultured in vitro). CDR3 DNA sequence: TGTGCCAGTAGTATAGCCCCTGCCGGGGGAGGGTTGCGCAATCAGCCCCAGCATTTT. Translating gives CASSIAPAGGGLRNQPQHF. The full variable domain, with the rest looked up from reference TRBV19 and TRBJ1-5, is DGGITQSPKYLFRKEGQNVTLSCEQNLNHDAMYWYRQDPGQGLRLIYYSQIVNDFQKGDIAEGYSVSREKKESFPLTVTSAQKNPTAFYLCASSIAPAGGGLRNQPQHFGDGTRLSIL.